This TCR beta chain was sequenced during a study of shared clonotypes between healthy human individuals. Those who donated, Caucasian adults without exception, all lived in Nashville, Tennessee. Memory CD4+ cells were the fraction left after CD45RA+ naive selection. Over several immunoSEQ plates, each subset's genomic DNA was distributed in even portions. Replicate sorted-subset PCRs were loaded with around 200 ng DNA, roughly 33,000 T cell genomes. TCRdb's copy holds only in-frame clones and misses some; the assay was immunoSEQ multiplex PCR. Found here are roughly 1,100,000 clones, approximately 72% of them singletons; the top ten hold roughly 1.4%. Germline V lookup: CDR1 SGHTA, CDR2 FQGNSA. This CDR3 spans 13 amino acids. V was pared by 0 bases and J by 5 bases, with 8 bases between.

The rearrangement joins TRBV7-2 to TRBJ2-7; D ambiguous. The clonotype comes from a man younger than 35 in good health. The specimen sequenced was memory CD4+ T cells sorted from blood. Described subset: CD45RA-negative fraction. The CDR3 is CASSLAWQNEQYF. Here the CDR3 DNA reads TGTGCCAGCAGCTTAGCTTGGCAGAACGAGCAGTACTTC.